The source of this T cell receptor (beta chain) is a study of T cell responses to AZD1222 COVID-19 vaccine. The overall study: Analyses pooled second doses at about 4 or about 12 weeks. Study-level results: Repertoires were sampled only after the peak T cell response. Donors were largely white British and mainly female; clonal diversity was possibly underestimated.

Trimming shortened V by 2 bases and J by 1 base, and 8 bases separated the two germline ends. The V gene's germline CDR1 is MGHRA and CDR2 YSYEKL. This CDR3 spans 14 amino acids. The table came from immunoSEQ multiplex PCR; TCRdb's copy has only in-frame clones and leaves some out. The table includes about 130,000 clones, approximately 88% detected once. Concerning this clone itself: Its antigen remains unidentified.

This clonotype was sampled from an adult in good health. The sample here was peripheral blood, taken on day 0 of AZD1222 vaccination. The J gene is TRBJ2-5, the V gene TRBV4-1; TRBD1 might be the D (5 bases). The CDR3 nucleotides read TGCGCCAGCAGCCAACACAGGAGCCAAGAGACCCAGTACTTC. Protein sequence: CASSQHRSQETQYF.